This T cell receptor beta chain originates from a study of OX40 agonist ivuxolimab in advanced cancers. General study results and limits: Fewer expanded clones were found on average in CD4+ than in CD8+ T cells. Dosing at 0.1 to 3.0 mg/kg was accompanied by clonal expansion of CD4+ and CD8+ blood T cells by week 6.

Sequencing used immunoSEQ multiplex PCR; TCRdb keeps in-frame clones, though not all of them. Among about 70,000 clones listed, about 81% were seen once. With regard to this clone: Its antigen is undetermined.

The CDR3 loop spans 13 amino acids. V dropped 8 bases and J dropped 0 bases, with 8 bases sitting between them. Germline V lookup: CDR1 MNHNS, CDR2 SASEGT. The receptor was isolated from an adult with an advanced solid tumor such as melanoma, head and neck, liver or kidney cancer. The material sequenced was CD4+ or CD8+ T cells sorted from blood, taken in a trial of the OX40 agonist ivuxolimab. V is TRBV6-1 and J is TRBJ1-5; D is ambiguous. CDR3 in DNA: TGTGCCAGCGGTTTTTATAGCAATCAGCCCCAGCATTTT. Translation gives CASGFYSNQPQHF.